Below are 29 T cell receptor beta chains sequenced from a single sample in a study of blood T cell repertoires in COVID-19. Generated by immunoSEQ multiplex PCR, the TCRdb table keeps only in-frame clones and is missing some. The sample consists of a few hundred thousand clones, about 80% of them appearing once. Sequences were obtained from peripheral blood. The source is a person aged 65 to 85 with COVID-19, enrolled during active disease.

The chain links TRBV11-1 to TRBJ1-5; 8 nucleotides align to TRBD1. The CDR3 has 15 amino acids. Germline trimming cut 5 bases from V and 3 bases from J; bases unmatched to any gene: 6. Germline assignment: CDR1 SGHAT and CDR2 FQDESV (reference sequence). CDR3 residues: CASSPGTGSNQPQHF. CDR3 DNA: TGTGCCAGCAGCCCTGGGACAGGCTCCAATCAGCCCCAGCATTTT.

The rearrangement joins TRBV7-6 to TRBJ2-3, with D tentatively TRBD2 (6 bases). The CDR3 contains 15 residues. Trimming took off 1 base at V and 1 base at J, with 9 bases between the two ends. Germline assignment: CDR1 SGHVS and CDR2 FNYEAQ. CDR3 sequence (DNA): TGTGCCAGCAGCTTAGGAGGCGGGGGCACAGATACGCAGTATTTT. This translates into CASSLGGGGTDTQYF. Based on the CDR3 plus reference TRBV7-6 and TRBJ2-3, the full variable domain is GAGVSQSPRYKVTKRGQDVALRCDPISGHVSLYWYRQALGQGPEFLTYFNYEAQQDKSGLPNDRFSAERPEGSISTLTIQRTEQRDSAMYRCASSLGGGGTDTQYFGPGTRLTVL.

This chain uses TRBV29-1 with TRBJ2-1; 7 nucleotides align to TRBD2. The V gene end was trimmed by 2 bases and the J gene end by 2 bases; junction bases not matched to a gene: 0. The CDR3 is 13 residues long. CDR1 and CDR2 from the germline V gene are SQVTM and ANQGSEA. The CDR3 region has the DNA TGCAGCGTTGAACTAGCGGCCTACAATGAGCAGTTCTTC. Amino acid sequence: CSVELAAYNEQFF.

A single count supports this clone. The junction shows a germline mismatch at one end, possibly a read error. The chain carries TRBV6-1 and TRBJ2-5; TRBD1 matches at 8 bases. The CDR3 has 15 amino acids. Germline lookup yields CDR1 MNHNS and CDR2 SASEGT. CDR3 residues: CVSSEVRTGLETQYF. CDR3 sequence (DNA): TGTGTCAGCAGTGAAGTTAGGACAGGGCTAGAGACCCAGTACTTC.

CDR3 sequence reads: CASRATGGSYEQYF. The CDR3 nucleotides read TGTGCCAGCAGGGCAACAGGGGGTTCCTACGAGCAGTACTTC. V gene TRBV6-5 combines with J gene TRBJ2-7; TRBD1 matches at 8 bases. Germline V gene sequence: CDR1 MNHEY, CDR2 SVGAGI. Trimming cost V 6 bases and J 1 base; bases outside gene matches: 5. The CDR3 spans 14 residues.

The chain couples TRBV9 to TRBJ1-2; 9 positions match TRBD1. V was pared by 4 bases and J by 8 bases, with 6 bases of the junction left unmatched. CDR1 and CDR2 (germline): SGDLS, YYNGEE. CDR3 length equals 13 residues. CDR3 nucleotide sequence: TGTGCCAGCAGCCAACAGGGGGCAGGGGGCTACACCTTC. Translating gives CASSQQGAGGYTF.

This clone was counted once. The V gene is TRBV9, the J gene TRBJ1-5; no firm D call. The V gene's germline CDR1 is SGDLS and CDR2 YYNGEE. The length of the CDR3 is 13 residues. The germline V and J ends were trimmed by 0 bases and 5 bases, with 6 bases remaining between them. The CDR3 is CASSVEEHQPQHF. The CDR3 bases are TGTGCCAGCAGCGTAGAGGAGCATCAGCCCCAGCATTTT.

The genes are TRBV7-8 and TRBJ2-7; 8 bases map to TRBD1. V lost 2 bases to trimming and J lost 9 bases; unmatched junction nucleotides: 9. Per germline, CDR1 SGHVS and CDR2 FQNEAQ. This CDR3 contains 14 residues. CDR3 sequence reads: CASSLTDRGSGQYF. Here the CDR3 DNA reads TGTGCCAGCAGCTTAACAGACAGGGGCTCAGGGCAGTACTTC.

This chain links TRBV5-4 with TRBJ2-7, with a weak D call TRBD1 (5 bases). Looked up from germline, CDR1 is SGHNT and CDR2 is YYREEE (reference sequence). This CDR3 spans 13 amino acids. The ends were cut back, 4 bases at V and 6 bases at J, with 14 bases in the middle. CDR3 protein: CASSPSQGLEQYF. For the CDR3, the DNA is TGTGCCAGCAGCCCAAGCCAGGGCCTCGAGCAGTACTTC.

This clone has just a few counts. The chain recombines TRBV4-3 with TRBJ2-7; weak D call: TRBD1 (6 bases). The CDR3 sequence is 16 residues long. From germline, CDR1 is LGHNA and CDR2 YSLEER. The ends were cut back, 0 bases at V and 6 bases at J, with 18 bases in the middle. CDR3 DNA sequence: TGCGCCAGCAGCCAAGATGCCGGGACACTGGGCTTCGAGCAGTACTTC. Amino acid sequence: CASSQDAGTLGFEQYF.

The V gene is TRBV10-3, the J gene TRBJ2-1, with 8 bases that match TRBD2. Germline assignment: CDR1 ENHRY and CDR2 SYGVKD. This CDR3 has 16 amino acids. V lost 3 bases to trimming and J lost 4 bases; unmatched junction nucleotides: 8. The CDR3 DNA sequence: TGTGCCATCAGTGAAGGGGCGGGGGGCATATACAATGAGCAGTTCTTC. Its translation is CAISEGAGGIYNEQFF.

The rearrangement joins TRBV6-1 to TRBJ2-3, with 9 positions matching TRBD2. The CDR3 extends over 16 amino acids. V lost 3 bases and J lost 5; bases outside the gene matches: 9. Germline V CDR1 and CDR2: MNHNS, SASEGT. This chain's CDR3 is CASSDLAGSTGDTQYF. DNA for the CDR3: TGTGCCAGCAGTGATCTAGCGGGGTCAACCGGAGATACGCAGTATTTT.

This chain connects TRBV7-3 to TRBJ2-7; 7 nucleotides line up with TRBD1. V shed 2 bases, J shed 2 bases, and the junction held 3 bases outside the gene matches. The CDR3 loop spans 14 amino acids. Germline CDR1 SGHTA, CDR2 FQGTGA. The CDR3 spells CASSLGTGAYEQYF. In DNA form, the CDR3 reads TGTGCCAGCAGCTTAGGAACAGGGGCCTACGAGCAGTACTTC.

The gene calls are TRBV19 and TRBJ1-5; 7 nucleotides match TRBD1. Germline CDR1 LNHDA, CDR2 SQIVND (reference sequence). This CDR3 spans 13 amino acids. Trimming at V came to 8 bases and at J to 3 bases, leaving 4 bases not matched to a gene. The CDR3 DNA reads TGTGCCAGTCTCAGGGGGGTCAATCAGCCCCAGCATTTT. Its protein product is CASLRGVNQPQHF.

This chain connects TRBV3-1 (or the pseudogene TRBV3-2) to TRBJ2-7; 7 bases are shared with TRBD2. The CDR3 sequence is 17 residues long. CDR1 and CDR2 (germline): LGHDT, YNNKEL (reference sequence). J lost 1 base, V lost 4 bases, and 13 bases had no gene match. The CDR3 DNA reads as TGTGCCAGCAGCCCAGCGGGACCGCCGGAGATATCCTACGAGCAGTACTTC. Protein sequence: CASSPAGPPEISYEQYF.

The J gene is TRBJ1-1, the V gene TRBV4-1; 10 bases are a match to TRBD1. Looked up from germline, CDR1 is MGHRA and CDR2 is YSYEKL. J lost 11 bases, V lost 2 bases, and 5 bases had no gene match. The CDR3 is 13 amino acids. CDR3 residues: CASSQTGTGVAFF. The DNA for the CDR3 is TGCGCCAGCAGCCAAACCGGGACAGGGGTGGCTTTCTTT.

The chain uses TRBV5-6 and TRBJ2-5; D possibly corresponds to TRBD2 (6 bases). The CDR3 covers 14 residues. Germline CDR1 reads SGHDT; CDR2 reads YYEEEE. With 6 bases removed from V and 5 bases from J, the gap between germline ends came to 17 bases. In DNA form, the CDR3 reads TGTGCCAGCACCACCCCGGGGGAAGGGGAGACCCAGTACTTC. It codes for CASTTPGEGETQYF.

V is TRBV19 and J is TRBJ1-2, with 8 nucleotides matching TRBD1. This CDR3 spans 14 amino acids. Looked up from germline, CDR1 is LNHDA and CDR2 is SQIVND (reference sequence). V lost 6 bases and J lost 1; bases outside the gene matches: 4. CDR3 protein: CASRTGVHNYGYTF. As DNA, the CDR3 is TGTGCCAGTAGGACAGGGGTCCATAACTATGGCTACACCTTC.

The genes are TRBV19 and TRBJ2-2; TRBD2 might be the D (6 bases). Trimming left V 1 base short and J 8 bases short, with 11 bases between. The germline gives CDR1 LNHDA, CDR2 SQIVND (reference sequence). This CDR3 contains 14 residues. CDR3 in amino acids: CASSIVGGSGELFF. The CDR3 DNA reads TGTGCCAGTAGTATAGTCGGGGGTTCGGGGGAGCTGTTTTTT.

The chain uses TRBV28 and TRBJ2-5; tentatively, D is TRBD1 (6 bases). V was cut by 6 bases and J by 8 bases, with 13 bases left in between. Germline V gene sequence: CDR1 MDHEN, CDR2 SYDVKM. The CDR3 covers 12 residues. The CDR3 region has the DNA TGTGCCAGCAGCACAGGGTCGGGTACCCAGTACTTC. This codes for CASSTGSGTQYF.

CDR3 nucleotide sequence: TGCGCCAGCAGTGAGGTAGGCGGGCGTACGCAGTATTTT. This translates into CASSEVGGRTQYF. The chain carries TRBV10-2 and TRBJ2-3, with a tentative D call TRBD2 (5 bases). The V gene's germline CDR1 is WSHSY and CDR2 SAAADI. Trimming stripped 2 bases from V and 8 bases from J, with 11 bases between. This CDR3 is built from 13 residues.

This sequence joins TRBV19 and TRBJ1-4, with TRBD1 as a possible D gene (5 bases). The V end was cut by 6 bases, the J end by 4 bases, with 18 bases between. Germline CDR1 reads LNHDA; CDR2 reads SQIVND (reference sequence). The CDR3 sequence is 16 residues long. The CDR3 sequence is CASSTSAGFDNEKLFF. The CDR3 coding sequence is TGTGCCAGTAGCACTTCCGCAGGGTTTGATAATGAAAAACTGTTTTTT.

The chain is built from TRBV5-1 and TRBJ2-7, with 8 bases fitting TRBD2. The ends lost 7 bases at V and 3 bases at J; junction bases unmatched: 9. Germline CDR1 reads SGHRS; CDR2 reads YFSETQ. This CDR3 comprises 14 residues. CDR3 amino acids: CASRKAGVDYEQYF. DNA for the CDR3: TGCGCCAGCCGGAAAGCGGGAGTCGACTACGAGCAGTACTTC. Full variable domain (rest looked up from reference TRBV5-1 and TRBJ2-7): KAGVTQTPRYLIKTRGQQVTLSCSPISGHRSVSWYQQTPGQGLQFLFEYFSETQRNKGNFPGRFSGRQFSNSRSEMNVSTLELGDSALYLCASRKAGVDYEQYFGPGTRLTVT.

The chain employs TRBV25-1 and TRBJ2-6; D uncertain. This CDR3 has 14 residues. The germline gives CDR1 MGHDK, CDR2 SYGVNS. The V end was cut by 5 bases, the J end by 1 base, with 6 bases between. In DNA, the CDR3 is TGTGCCAGCAGTCCTAGTTCTGGGGCCAACGTCCTGACTTTC. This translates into CASSPSSGANVLTF.

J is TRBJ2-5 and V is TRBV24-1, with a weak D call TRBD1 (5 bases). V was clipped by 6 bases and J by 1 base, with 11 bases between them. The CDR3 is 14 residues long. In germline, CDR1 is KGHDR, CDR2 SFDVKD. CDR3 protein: CATSPQGFQETQYF. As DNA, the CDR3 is TGTGCCACCAGTCCGCAGGGATTCCAAGAGACCCAGTACTTC.

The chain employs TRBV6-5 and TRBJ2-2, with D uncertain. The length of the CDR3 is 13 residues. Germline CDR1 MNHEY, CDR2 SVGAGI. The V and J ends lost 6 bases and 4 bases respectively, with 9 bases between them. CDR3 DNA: TGTGCCAGCAGCCTCCCGGGCACCGGGGAGCTGTTTTTT. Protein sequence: CASSLPGTGELFF.

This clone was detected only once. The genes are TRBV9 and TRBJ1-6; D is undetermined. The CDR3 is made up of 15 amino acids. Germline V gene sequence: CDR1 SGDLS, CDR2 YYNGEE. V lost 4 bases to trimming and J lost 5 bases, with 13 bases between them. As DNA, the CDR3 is TGTGCCAGCAGCCAGTGGGAGGGAGATAATTCACCCCTCCACTTT. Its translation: CASSQWEGDNSPLHF.

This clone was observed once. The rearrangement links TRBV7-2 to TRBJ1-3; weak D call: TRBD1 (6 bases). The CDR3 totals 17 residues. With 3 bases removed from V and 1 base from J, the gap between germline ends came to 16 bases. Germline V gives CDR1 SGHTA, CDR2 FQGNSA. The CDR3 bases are TGTGCCAGCAGCTTGTTCCGAGACAGGAGATCTGGAAACACCATATATTTT. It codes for CASSLFRDRRSGNTIYF.

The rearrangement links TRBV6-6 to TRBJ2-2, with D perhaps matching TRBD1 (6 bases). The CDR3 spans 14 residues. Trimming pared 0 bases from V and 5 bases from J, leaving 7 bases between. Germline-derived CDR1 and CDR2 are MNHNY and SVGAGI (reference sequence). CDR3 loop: CASSYSRGTGELFF. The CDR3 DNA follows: TGTGCCAGCAGTTACTCGAGGGGGACCGGGGAGCTGTTTTTT.